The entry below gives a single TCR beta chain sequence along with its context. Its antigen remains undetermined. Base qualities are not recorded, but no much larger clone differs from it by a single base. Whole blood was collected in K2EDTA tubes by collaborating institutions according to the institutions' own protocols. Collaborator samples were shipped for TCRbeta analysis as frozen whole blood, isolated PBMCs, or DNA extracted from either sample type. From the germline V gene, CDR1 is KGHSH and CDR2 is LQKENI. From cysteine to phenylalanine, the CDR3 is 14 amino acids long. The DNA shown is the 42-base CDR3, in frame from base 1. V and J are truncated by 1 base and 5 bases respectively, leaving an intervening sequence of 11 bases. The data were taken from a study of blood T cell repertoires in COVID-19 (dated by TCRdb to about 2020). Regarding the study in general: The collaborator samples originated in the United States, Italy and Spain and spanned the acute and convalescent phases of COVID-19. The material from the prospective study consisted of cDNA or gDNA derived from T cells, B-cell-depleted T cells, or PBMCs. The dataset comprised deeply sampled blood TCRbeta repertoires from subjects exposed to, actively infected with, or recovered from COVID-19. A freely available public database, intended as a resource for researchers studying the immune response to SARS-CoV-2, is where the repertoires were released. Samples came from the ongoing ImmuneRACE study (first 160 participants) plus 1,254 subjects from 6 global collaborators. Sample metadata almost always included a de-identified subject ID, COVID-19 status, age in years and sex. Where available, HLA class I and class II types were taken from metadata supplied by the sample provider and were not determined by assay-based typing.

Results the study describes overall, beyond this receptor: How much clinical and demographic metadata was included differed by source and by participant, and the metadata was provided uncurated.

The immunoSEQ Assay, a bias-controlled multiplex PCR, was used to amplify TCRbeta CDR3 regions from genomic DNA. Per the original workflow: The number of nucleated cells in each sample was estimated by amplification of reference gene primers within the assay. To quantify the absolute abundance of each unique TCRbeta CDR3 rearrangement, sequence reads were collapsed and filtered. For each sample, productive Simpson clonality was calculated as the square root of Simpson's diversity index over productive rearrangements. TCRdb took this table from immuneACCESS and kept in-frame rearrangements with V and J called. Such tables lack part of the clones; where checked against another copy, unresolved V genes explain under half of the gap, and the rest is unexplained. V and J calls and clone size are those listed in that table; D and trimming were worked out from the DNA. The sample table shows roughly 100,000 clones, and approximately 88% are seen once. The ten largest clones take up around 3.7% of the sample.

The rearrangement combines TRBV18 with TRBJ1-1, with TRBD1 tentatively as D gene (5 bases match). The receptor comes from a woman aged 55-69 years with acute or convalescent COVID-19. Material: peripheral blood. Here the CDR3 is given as CASSPQNRMTEAFF. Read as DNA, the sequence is TGTGCCAGCTCACCACAGAACAGGATGACTGAAGCTTTCTTT.